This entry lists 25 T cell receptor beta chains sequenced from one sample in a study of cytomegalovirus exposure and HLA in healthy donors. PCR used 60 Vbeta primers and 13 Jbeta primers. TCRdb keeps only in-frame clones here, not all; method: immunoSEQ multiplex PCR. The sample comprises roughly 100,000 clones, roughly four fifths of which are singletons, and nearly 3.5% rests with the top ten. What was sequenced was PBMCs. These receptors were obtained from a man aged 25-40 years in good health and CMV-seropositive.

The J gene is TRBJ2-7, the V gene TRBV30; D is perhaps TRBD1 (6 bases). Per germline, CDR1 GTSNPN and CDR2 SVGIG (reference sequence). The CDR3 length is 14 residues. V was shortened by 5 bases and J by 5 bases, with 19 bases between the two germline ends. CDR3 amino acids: CAWCRDNKVNEQYF. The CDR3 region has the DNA TGTGCCTGGTGCCGGGACAACAAGGTAAACGAGCAGTACTTC.

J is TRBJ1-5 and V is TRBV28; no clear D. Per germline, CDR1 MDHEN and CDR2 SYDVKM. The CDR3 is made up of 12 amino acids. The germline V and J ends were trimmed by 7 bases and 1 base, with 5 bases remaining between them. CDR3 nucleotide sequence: TGTGCCAGCACCCAAAGCAATCAGCCCCAGCATTTT. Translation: CASTQSNQPQHF.

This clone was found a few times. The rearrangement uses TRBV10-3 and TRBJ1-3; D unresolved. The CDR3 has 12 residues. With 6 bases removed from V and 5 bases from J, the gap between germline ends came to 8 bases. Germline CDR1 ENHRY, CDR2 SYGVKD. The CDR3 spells CAISSDRNTIYF. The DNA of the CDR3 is TGTGCCATCAGCTCCGACAGAAACACCATATATTTT.

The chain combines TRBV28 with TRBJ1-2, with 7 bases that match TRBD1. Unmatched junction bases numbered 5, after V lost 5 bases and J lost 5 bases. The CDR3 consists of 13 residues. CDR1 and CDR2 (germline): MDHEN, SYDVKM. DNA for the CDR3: TGTGCCAGCAGTGGGGGGACAGTATATGGCTACACCTTC. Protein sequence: CASSGGTVYGYTF.

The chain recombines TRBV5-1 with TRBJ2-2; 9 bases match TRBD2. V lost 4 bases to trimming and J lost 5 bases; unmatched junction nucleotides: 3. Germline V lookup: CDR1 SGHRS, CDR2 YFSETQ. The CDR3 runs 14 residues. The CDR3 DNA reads TGCGCCAGCAGCAATGGACTAGCGACCGGGGAGCTGTTTTTT. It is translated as CASSNGLATGELFF.

CDR3 bases: TGTGCCAGCAGCCTTGGACAGCCTGACTATGGCTACACCTTC. Protein: CASSLGQPDYGYTF. This chain uses TRBV7-9 with TRBJ1-2, with D tentatively TRBD1 (6 bases). The length of the CDR3 is 14 residues. Trimming cost V 5 bases and J 3 bases, with 13 bases left between them. Germline values: CDR1 SEHNR, CDR2 FQNEAQ (reference sequence).

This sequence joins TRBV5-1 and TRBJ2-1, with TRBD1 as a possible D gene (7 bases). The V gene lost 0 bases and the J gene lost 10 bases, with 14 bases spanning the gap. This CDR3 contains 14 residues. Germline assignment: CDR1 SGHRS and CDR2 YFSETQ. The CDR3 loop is CASSLGDRAGEQFF. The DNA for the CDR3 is TGCGCCAGCAGCTTGGGCGACAGGGCGGGAGAGCAGTTCTTC. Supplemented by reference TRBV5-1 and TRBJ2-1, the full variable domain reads KAGVTQTPRYLIKTRGQQVTLSCSPISGHRSVSWYQQTPGQGLQFLFEYFSETQRNKGNFPGRFSGRQFSNSRSEMNVSTLELGDSALYLCASSLGDRAGEQFFGPGTRLTVL.

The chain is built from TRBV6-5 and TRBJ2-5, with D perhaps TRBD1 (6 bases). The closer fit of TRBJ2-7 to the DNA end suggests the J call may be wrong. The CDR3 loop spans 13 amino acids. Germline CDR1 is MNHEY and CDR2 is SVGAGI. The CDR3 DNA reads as TGTGCCAGCAGTTACACAGGGTCCTACGAGCAGTACTTC. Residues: CASSYTGSYEQYF.

As DNA, the CDR3 is TGCGCCAGCAGCCACGGACAGGGTTTCGGCTACACCTTC. Residues: CASSHGQGFGYTF. This chain uses TRBV10-1 with TRBJ1-2; 8 bases fit TRBD1. The CDR3 contains 13 residues. Trimming cost V 6 bases and J 8 bases; bases outside gene matches: 8. Germline CDR1 reads WNHNN; CDR2 reads SYGVQD (reference sequence).

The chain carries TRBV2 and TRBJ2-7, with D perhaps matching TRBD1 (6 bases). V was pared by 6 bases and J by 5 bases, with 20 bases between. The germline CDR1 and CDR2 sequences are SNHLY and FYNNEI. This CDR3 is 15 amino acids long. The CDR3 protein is CASSARVRGFDEQYF. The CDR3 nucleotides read TGTGCCAGCAGCGCCCGGGTCAGGGGCTTTGACGAGCAGTACTTC.

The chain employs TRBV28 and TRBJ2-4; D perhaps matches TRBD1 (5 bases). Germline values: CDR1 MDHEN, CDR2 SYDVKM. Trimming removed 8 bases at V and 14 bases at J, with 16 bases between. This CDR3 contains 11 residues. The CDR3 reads CASGPRVRKYF. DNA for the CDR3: TGTGCCAGCGGCCCCAGGGTTCGAAAGTACTTC.

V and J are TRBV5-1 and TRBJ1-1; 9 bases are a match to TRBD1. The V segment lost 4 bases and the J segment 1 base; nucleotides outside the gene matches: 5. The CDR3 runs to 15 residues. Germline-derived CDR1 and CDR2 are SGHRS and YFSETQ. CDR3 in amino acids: CASSPDRGENTEAFF. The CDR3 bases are TGCGCCAGCAGCCCGGACAGGGGTGAGAACACTGAAGCTTTCTTT.

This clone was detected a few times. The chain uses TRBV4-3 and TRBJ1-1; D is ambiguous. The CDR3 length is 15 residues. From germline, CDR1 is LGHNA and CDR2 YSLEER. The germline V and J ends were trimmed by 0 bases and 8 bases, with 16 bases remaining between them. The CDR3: CASSQDLGGLPEAFF. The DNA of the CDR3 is TGCGCCAGCAGCCAAGACCTAGGCGGGCTCCCCGAAGCTTTCTTT.

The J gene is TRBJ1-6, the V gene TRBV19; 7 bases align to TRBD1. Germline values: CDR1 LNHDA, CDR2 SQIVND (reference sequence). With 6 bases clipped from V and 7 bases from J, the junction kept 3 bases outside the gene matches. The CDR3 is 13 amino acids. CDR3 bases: TGTGCCAGTAGCAACAGGGGAAATTCACCCCTCCACTTT. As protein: CASSNRGNSPLHF.

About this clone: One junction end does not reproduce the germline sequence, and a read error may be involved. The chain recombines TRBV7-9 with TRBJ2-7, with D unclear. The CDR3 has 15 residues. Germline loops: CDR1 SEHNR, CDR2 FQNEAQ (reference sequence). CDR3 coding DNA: TGTGCCAGCAGCTTAGCGCTTTACAGCTCCCACGAGCAGTACTTC. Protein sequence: CASSLALYSSHEQYF.

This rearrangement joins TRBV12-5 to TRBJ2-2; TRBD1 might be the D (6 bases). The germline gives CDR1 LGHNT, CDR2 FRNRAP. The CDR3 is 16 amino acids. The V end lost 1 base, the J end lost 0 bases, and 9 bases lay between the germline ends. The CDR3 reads CASGLEGQPNTGELFF. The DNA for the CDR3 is TGTGCTAGTGGTTTGGAGGGACAACCGAACACCGGGGAGCTGTTTTTT.

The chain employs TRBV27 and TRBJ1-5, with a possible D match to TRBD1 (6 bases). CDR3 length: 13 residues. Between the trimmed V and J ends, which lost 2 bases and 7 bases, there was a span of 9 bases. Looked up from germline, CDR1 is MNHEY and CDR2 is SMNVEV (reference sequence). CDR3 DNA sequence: TGTGCCAGCAGTTTAGGGGGCTGGCAGCCCCAGCATTTT. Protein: CASSLGGWQPQHF.

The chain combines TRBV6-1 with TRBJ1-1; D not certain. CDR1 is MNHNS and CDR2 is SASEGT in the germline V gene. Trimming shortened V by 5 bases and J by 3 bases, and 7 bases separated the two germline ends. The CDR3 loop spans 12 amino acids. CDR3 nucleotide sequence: TGTGCCAGCAGTAAACAGCACACTGAAGCTTTCTTT. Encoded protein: CASSKQHTEAFF.

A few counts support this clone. The CDR3 bases are TGTGCCAGCAGTTACTCGACAGGGTTCTCCTACGAGCAGTACTTC. This translates into CASSYSTGFSYEQYF. This chain connects TRBV6-6 to TRBJ2-7; 7 bases are shared with TRBD1. The CDR3 covers 15 residues. Germline CDR1 is MNHNY and CDR2 is SVGAGI (reference sequence). V was clipped by 0 bases and J by 0 bases; unmatched bases: 2.

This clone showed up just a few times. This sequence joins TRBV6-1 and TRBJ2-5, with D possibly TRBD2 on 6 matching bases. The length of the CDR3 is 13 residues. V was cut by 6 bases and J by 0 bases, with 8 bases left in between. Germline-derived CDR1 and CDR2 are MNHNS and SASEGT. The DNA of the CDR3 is TGTGCCAGCAGCCGGGGGAACCAAGAGACCCAGTACTTC. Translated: CASSRGNQETQYF.

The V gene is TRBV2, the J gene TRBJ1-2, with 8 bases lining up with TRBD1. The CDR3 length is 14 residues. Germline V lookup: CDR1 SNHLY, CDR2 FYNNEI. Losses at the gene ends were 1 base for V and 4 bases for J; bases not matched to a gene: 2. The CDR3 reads CASSEGTGPYGYTF. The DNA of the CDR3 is TGTGCCAGCAGTGAAGGGACAGGGCCCTATGGCTACACCTTC. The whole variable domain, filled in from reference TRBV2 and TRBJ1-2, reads EPEVTQTPSHQVTQMGQEVILRCVPISNHLYFYWYRQILGQKVEFLVSFYNNEISEKSEIFDDQFSVERPDGSNFTLKIRSTKLEDSAMYFCASSEGTGPYGYTFGSGTRLTVV.

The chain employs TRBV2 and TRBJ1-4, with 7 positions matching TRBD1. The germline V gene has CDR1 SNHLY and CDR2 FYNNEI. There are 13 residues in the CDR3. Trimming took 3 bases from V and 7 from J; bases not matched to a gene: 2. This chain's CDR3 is CASSETGLEKLFF. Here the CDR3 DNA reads TGTGCCAGCAGTGAGACAGGGCTTGAAAAACTGTTTTTT.

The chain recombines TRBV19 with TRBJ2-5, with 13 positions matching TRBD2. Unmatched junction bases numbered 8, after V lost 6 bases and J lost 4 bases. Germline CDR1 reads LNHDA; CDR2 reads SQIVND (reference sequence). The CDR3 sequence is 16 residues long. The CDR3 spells CASRKGLAGVPETQYF. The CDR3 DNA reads TGTGCCAGTAGAAAAGGACTAGCGGGAGTCCCAGAGACCCAGTACTTC. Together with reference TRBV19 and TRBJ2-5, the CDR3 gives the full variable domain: DGGITQSPKYLFRKEGQNVTLSCEQNLNHDAMYWYRQDPGQGLRLIYYSQIVNDFQKGDIAEGYSVSREKKESFPLTVTSAQKNPTAFYLCASRKGLAGVPETQYFGPGTRLLVL.

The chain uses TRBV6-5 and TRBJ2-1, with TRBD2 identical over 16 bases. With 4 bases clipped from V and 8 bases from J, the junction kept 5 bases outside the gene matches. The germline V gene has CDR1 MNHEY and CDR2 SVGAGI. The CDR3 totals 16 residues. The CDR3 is CASSFSGTSGRDEQFF. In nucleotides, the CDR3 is TGTGCCAGCAGTTTCTCCGGGACTAGCGGGAGGGATGAGCAGTTCTTC.

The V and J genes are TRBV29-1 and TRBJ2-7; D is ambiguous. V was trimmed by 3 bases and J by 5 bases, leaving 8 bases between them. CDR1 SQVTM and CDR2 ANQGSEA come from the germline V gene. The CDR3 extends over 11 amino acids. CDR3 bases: TGCAGCGTTGATAAGAGCCACGAGCAGTACTTC. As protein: CSVDKSHEQYF.